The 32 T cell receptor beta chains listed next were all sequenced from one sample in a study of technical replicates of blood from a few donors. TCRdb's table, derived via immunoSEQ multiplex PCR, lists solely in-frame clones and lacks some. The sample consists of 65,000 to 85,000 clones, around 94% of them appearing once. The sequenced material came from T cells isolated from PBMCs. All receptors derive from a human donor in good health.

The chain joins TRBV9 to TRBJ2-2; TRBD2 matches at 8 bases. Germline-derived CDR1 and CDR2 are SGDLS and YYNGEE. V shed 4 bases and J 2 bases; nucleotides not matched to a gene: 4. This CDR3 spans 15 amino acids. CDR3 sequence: CASSPRGGNTGELFF. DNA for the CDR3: TGTGCCAGCAGCCCTCGGGGGGGCAACACCGGGGAGCTGTTTTTT.

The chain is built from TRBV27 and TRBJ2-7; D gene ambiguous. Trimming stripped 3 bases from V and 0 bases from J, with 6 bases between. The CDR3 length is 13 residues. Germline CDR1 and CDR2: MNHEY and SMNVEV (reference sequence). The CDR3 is CASSLYSSYEQYF. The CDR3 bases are TGTGCCAGCAGTTTGTACAGCTCCTACGAGCAGTACTTC.

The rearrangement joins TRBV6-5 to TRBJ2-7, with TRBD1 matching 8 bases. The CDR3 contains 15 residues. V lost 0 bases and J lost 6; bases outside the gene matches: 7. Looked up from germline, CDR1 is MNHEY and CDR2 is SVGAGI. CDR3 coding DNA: TGTGCCAGCAGTTACTCGATACAGGGGGAAGGCGAGCAGTACTTC. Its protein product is CASSYSIQGEGEQYF.

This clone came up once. The CDR3 protein is CASSYDRLDGYTF. In DNA form, the CDR3 reads TGCGCCAGCAGCTACGACAGGTTAGATGGCTACACCTTC. The chain employs TRBV4-3 and TRBJ1-2; D might be TRBD1 (6 bases). The V end lost 5 bases, the J end lost 6 bases, and 13 bases lay between the germline ends. CDR3 length: 13 residues. Germline values: CDR1 LGHNA, CDR2 YSLEER.

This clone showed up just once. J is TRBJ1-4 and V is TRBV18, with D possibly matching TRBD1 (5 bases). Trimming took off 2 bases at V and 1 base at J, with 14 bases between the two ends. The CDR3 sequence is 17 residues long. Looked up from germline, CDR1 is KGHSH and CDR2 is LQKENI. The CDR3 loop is CASSPFQGRGTNEKLFF. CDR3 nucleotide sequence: TGTGCCAGCTCACCATTTCAGGGTCGAGGAACTAATGAAAAACTGTTTTTT.

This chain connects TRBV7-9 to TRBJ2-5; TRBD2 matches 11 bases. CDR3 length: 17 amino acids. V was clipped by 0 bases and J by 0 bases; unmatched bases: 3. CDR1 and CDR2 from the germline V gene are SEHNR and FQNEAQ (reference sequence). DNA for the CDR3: TGTGCCAGCAGCTTAGCTAGCGGGAGGGCCTACCAAGAGACCCAGTACTTC. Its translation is CASSLASGRAYQETQYF.

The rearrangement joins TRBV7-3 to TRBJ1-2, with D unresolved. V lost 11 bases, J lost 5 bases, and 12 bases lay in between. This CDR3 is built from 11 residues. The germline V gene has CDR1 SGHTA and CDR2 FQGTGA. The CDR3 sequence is CASATAYGYTF. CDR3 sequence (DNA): TGTGCCTCTGCAACCGCGTATGGCTACACCTTC.

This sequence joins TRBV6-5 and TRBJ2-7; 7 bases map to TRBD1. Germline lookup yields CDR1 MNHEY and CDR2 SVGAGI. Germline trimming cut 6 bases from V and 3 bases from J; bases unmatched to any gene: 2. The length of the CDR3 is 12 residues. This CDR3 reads CASRTGFYEQYF. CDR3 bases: TGTGCCAGCAGGACAGGGTTCTACGAGCAGTACTTC.

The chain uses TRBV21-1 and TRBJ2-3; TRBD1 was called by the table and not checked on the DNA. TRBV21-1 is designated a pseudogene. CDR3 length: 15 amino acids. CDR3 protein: CASSKEATGTDTQYF. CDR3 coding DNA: TGTGCCAGCAGCAAAGAGGCGACAGGCACAGATACGCAGTATTTT.

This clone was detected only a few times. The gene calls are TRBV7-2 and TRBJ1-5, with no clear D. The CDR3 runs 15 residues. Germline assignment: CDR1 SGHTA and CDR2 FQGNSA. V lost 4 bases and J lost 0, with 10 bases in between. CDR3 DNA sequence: TGTGCCAGCAGCTCCGGGAGCAGTAGCAATCAGCCCCAGCATTTT. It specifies CASSSGSSSNQPQHF.

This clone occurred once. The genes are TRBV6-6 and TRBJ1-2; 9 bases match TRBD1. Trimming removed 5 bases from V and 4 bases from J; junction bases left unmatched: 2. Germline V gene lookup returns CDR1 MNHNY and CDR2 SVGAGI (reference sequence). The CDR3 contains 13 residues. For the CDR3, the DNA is TGTGCCAGCAGTAAGGGACAGGGCTATGGCTACACCTTC. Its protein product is CASSKGQGYGYTF.

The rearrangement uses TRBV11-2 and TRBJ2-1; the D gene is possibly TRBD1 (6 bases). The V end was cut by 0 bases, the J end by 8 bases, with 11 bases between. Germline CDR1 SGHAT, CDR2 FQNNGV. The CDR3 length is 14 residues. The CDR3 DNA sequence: TGTGCCAGCAGCTTAGATAGGCCAGGGGATGAGCAGTTCTTC. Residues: CASSLDRPGDEQFF.

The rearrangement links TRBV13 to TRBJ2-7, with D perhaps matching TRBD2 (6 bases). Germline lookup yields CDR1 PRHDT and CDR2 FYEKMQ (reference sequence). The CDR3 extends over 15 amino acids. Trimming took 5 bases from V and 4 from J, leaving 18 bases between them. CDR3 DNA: TGTGCCAGCAGCGAGCCGGGAGCCAGACTTTACGAGCAGTACTTC. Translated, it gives CASSEPGARLYEQYF.

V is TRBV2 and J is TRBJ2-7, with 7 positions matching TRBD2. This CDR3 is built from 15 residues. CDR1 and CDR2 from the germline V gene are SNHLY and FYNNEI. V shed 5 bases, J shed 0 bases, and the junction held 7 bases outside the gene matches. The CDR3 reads CASSHPGGVSYEQYF. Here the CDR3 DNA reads TGTGCCAGCAGTCACCCGGGGGGAGTCTCCTACGAGCAGTACTTC.

The CDR3 is CASSLGSGQATNEKLFF. The DNA for the CDR3 is TGCGCCAGCAGCTTGGGAAGCGGACAGGCAACTAATGAAAAACTGTTTTTT. The chain is built from TRBV5-1 and TRBJ1-4; 7 bases agree with TRBD1. The germline gives CDR1 SGHRS, CDR2 YFSETQ. The CDR3 loop spans 17 amino acids. The V and J ends lost 0 bases and 0 bases, in that order; junction bases with no gene match: 5.

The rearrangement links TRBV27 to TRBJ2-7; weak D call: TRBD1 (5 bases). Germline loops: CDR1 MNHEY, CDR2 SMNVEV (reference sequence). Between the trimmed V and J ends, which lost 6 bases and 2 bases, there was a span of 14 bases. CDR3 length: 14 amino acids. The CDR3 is CASRPGQFAYEQYF. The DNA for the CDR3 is TGTGCCAGCAGGCCAGGACAATTCGCCTACGAGCAGTACTTC.

This chain's CDR3 is CASSLERVDEQFF. The CDR3 region has the DNA TGTGCCAGCAGCTTGGAGAGGGTTGATGAGCAGTTCTTC. The V gene is TRBV5-6, the J gene TRBJ2-1; TRBD2 is a possible D gene (5 bases). Trimming removed 0 bases from V and 8 bases from J, with 9 bases in between. Germline V lookup: CDR1 SGHDT, CDR2 YYEEEE. This CDR3 region has 13 residues.

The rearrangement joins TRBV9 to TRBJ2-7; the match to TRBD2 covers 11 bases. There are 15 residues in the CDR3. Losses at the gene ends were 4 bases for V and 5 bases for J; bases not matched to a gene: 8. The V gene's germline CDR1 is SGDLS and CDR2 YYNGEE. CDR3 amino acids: CASSPGLAGGDEQYF. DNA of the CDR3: TGTGCCAGCAGCCCCGGGCTAGCGGGAGGCGACGAGCAGTACTTC.

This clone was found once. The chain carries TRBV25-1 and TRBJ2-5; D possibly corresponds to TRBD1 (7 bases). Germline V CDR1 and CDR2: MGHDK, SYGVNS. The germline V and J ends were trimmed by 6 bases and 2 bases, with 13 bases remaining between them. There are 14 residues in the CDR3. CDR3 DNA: TGTGCCAGCAGCCTCCAGGGGGGACAAGAGACCCAGTACTTC. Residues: CASSLQGGQETQYF. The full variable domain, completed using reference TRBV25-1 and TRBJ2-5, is EADIYQTPRYLVIGTGKKITLECSQTMGHDKMYWYQQDPGMELHLIHYSYGVNSTEKGDLSSESTVSRIRTEHFPLTLESARPSHTSQYLCASSLQGGQETQYFGPGTRLLVL.

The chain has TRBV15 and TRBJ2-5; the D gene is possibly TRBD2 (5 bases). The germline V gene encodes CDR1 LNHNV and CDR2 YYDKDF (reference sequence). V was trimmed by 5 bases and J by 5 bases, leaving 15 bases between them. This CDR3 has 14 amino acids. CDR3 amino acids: CATSPGISVETQYF. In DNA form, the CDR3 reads TGTGCCACCAGCCCGGGGATTTCTGTTGAGACCCAGTACTTC.

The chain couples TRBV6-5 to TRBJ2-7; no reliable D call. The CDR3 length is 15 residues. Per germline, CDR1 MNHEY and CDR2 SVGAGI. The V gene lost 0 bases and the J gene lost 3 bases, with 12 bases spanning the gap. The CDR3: CASSYSMSEDYEQYF. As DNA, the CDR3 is TGTGCCAGCAGTTACTCGATGTCAGAGGACTACGAGCAGTACTTC.

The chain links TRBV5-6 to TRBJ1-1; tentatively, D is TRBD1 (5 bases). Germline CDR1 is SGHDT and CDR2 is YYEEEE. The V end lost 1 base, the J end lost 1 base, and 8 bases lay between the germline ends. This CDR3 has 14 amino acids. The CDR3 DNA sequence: TGTGCCAGCAGCTTGCTAGACAGGAACACTGAAGCTTTCTTT. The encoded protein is CASSLLDRNTEAFF. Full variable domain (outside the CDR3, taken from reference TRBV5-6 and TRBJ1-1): DAGVTQSPTHLIKTRGQQVTLRCSPKSGHDTVSWYQQALGQGPQFIFQYYEEEERQRGNFPDRFSGHQFPNYSSELNVNALLLGDSALYLCASSLLDRNTEAFFGQGTRLTVV.

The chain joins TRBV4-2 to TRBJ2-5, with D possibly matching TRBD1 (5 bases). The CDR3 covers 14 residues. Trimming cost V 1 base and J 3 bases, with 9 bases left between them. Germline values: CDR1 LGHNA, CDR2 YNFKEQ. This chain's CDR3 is CASSQVLGEETQYF. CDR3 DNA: TGTGCCAGCAGCCAAGTTTTAGGGGAAGAGACCCAGTACTTC.

The CDR3 here is CASSLLLGQGSDTQYF. The CDR3 nucleotides are TGTGCCAGCAGCTTACTACTTGGACAAGGGTCTGATACGCAGTATTTT. V is TRBV7-9 and J is TRBJ2-3, with D possibly TRBD1 on 5 matching bases. Germline V gene sequence: CDR1 SEHNR, CDR2 FQNEAQ (reference sequence). The CDR3 is made up of 16 amino acids. Trimming removed 2 bases from V and 6 bases from J, with 18 bases in between.

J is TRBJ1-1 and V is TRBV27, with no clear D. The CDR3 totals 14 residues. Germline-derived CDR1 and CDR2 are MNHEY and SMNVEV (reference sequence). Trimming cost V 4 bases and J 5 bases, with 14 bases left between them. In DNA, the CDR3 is TGTGCCAGCAGTTGGGAGGGTGCGGGAACTGAAGCTTTCTTT. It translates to CASSWEGAGTEAFF.

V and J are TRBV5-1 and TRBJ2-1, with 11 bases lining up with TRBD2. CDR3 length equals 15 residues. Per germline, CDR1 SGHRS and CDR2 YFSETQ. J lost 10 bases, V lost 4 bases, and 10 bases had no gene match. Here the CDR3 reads CASSVATSGMSEQFF. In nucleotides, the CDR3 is TGCGCCAGCAGCGTTGCGACTAGCGGGATGTCGGAGCAGTTCTTC.

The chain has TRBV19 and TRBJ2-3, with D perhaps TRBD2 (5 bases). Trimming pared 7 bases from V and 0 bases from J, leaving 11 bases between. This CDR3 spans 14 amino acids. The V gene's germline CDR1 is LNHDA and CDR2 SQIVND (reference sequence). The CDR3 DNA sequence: TGTGCCAGTAAATTAGCGACGAGCACAGATACGCAGTATTTT. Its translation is CASKLATSTDTQYF. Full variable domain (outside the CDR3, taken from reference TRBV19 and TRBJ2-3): DGGITQSPKYLFRKEGQNVTLSCEQNLNHDAMYWYRQDPGQGLRLIYYSQIVNDFQKGDIAEGYSVSREKKESFPLTVTSAQKNPTAFYLCASKLATSTDTQYFGPGTRLTVL.

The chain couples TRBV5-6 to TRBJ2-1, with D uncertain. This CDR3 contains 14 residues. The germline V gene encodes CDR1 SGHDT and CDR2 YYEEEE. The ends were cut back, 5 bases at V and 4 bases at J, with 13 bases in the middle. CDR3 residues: CASRDRWRYNEQFF. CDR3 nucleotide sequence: TGTGCCAGCAGGGATAGGTGGCGGTACAATGAGCAGTTCTTC.

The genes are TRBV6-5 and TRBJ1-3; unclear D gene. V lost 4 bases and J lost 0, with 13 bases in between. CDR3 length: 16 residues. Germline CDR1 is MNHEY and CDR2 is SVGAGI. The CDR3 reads CASSLLDRSSGNTIYF. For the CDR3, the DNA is TGTGCCAGCAGTTTACTCGACCGGAGCTCTGGAAACACCATATATTTT.

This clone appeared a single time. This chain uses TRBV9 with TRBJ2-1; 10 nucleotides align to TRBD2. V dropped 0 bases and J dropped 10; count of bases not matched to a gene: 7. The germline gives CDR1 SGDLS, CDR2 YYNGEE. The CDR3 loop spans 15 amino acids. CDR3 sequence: CASSVVLAGAGEQFF. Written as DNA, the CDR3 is TGTGCCAGCAGCGTAGTTCTAGCGGGAGCAGGGGAGCAGTTCTTC. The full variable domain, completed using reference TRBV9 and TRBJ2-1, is DSGVTQTPKHLITATGQRVTLRCSPRSGDLSVYWYQQSLDQGLQFLIQYYNGEERAKGNILERFSAQQFPDLHSELNLSSLELGDSALYFCASSVVLAGAGEQFFGPGTRLTVL.

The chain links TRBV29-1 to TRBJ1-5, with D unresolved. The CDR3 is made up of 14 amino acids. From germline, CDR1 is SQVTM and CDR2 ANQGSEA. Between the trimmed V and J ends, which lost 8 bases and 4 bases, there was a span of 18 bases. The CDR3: CSPGTDLLNQPQHF. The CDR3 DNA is TGCAGCCCGGGAACAGACCTCCTAAATCAGCCCCAGCATTTT.

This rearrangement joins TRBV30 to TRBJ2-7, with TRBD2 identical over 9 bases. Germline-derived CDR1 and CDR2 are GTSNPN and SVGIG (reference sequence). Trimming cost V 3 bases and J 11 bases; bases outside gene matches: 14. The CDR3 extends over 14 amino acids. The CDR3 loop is CAWRAGTSIPIKYF. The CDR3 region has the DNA TGTGCCTGGAGGGCCGGGACTAGCATACCAATTAAGTACTTC.